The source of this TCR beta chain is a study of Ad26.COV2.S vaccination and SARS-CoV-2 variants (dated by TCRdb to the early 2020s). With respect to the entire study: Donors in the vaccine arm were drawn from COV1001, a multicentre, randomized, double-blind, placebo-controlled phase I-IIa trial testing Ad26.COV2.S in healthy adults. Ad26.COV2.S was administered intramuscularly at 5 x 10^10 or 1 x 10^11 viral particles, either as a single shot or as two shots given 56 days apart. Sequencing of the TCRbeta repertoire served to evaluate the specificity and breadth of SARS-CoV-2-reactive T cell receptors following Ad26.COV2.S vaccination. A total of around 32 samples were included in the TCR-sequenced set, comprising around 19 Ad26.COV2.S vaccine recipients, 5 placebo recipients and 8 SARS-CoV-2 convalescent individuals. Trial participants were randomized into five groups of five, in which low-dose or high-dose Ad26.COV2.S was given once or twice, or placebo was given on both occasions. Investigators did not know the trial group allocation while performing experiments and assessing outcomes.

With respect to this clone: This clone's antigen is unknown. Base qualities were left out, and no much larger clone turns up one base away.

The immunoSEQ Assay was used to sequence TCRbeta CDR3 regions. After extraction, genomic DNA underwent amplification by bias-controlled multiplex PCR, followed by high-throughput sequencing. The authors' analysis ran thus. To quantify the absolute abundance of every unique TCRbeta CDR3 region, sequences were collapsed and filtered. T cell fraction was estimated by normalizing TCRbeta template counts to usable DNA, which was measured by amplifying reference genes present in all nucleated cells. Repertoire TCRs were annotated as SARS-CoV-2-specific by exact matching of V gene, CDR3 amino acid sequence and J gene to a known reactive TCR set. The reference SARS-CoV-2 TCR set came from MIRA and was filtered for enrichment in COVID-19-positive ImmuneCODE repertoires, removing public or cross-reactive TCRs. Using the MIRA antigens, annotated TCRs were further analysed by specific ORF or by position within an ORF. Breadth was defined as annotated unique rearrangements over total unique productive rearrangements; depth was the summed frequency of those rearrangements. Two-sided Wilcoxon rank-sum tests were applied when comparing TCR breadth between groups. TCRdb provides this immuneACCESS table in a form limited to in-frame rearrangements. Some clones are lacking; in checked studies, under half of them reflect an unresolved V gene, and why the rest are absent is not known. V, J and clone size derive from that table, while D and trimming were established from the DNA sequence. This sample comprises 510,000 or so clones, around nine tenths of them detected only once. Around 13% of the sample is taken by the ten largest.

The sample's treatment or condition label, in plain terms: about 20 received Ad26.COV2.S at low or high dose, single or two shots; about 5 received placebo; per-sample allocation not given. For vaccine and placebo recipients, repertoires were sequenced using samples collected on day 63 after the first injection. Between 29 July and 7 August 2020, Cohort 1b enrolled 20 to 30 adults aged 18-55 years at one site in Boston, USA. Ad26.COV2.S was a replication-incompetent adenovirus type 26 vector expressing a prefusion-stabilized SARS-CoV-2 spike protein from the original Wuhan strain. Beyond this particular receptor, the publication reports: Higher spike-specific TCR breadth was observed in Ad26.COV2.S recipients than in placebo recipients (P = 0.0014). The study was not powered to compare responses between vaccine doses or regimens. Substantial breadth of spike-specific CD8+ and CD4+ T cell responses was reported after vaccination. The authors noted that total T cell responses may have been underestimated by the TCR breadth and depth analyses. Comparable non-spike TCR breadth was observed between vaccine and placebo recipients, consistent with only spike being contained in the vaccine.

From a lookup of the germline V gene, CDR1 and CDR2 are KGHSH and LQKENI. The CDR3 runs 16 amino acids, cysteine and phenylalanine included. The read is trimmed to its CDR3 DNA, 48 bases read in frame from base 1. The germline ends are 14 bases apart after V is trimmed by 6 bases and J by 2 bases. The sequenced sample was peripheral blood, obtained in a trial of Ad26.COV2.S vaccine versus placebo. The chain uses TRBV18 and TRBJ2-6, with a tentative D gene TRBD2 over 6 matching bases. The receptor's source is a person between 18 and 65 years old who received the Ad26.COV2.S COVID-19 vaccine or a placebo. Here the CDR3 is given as CASSPGSGAGANVLTF. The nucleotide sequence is TGTGCCAGCTCCCCAGGGTCGGGGGCTGGGGCCAACGTCCTGACTTTC.